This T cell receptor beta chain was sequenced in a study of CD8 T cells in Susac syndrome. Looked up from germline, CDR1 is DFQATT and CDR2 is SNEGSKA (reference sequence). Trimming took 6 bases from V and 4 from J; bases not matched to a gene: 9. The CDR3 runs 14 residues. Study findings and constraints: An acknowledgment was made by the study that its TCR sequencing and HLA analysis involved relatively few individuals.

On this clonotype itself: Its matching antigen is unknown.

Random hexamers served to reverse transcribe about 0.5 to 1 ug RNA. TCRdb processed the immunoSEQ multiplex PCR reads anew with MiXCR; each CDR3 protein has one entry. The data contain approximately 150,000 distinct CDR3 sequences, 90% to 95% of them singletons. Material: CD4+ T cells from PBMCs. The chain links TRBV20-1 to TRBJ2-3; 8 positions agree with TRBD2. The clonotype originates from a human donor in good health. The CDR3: CSAEPAGDSDTQYF. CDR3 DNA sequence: TGCAGTGCAGAACCAGCGGGGGACTCAGATACGCAGTATTTT.